What follows are 8 T cell receptor beta chains derived from one specimen sequenced in a study of cytomegalovirus exposure and HLA in healthy donors. Clones were read by immunoSEQ multiplex PCR, and TCRdb kept only the in-frame ones, dropping some. The sample holds around 180,000 clones; more than 70% are singletons and the top ten take roughly 1.5%. Input material: PBMCs. These receptors originate from a woman in her late teens or twenties in good health and CMV-seronegative.

The chain has TRBV6-1 and TRBJ1-2, with D possibly matching TRBD1 (6 bases). V gave up 0 bases and J gave up 2 bases, with 7 bases separating them. CDR3 size: 14 residues. Germline lookup yields CDR1 MNHNS and CDR2 SASEGT. CDR3 bases: TGTGCCAGCAGTGAAGCAACAGGGAACTATGGCTACACCTTC. Translation gives CASSEATGNYGYTF.

V and J are TRBV19 and TRBJ1-1, with 10 bases aligning to TRBD1. Trimming took 6 bases from V and 10 from J; bases not matched to a gene: 8. In germline, CDR1 is LNHDA, CDR2 SQIVND (reference sequence). The CDR3 contains 13 residues. As DNA, the CDR3 is TGTGCCAGTAGCGTAGACAGGGGGCGAGGAGCTTTCTTT. Translating it yields CASSVDRGRGAFF.

The chain has TRBV20-1 and TRBJ1-2; no firm D call. Germline V gives CDR1 DFQATT, CDR2 SNEGSKA (reference sequence). V lost 3 bases to trimming and J lost 13 bases, with 15 bases between them. There are 11 residues in the CDR3. CDR3 in amino acids: CSARGYGPPTF. The CDR3 nucleotides read TGCAGTGCTAGGGGTTATGGGCCACCCACCTTC.

J is TRBJ1-1 and V is TRBV18; D possibly corresponds to TRBD1 (5 bases). CDR1 and CDR2 from the germline V gene are KGHSH and LQKENI. CDR3 length: 12 amino acids. V lost 4 bases and J lost 5, with 8 bases in between. Here the CDR3 DNA reads TGTGCCAGCTCACAACAGGTGACTGAAGCTTTCTTT. It specifies CASSQQVTEAFF.

The chain has TRBV18 and TRBJ2-7, with D possibly matching TRBD2 (5 bases). The V gene's germline CDR1 is KGHSH and CDR2 LQKENI. Trimming cost V 2 bases and J 2 bases, with 10 bases left between them. The length of the CDR3 is 14 residues. The DNA for the CDR3 is TGTGCCAGCTCACCAGGAGGCAGAACCTACGAGCAGTACTTC. It yields the protein CASSPGGRTYEQYF.

V is TRBV6-5 and J is TRBJ2-1; tentatively, D is TRBD1 (6 bases). The CDR3 length is 14 residues. Trimming stripped 2 bases from V and 9 bases from J, with 14 bases between. Per the germline V gene, CDR1 is MNHEY and CDR2 is SVGAGI. CDR3 sequence reads: CASSYGQGNGEQFF. CDR3 sequence (DNA): TGTGCCAGCAGTTACGGTCAGGGGAATGGTGAGCAGTTCTTC.

This clone was found once. The rearrangement joins TRBV7-9 to TRBJ1-2; the match to TRBD1 covers 8 bases. The CDR3 sequence is 15 residues long. Per germline, CDR1 SEHNR and CDR2 FQNEAQ (reference sequence). Trimming cost V 1 base and J 1 base; bases outside gene matches: 2. Written as DNA, the CDR3 is TGTGCCAGCAGCTTAGACAGGGGGAATAACTATGGCTACACCTTC. Protein product: CASSLDRGNNYGYTF.

This chain links TRBV7-9 with TRBJ2-7; tentative D call: TRBD2 (5 bases). The CDR3 covers 16 residues. Per the germline V gene, CDR1 is SEHNR and CDR2 is FQNEAQ (reference sequence). Trimming removed 1 base from V and 0 bases from J, with 13 bases in between. CDR3 nucleotides: TGTGCCAGCAGCTTAGTTGCGGGCAAGAGCTCCTACGAGCAGTACTTC. As protein: CASSLVAGKSSYEQYF.